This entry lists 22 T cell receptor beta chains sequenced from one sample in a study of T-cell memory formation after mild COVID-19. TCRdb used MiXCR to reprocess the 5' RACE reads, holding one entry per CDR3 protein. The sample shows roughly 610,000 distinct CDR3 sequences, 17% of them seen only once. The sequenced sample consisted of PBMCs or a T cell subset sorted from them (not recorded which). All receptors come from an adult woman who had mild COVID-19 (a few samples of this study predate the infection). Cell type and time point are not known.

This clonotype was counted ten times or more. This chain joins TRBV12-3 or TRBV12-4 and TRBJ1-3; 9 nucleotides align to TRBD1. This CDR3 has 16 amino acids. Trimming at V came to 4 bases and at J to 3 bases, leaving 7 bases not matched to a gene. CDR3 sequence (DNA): TGTGCCAGCAGTTATGGGACAGGGTTCTTTGGAAACACCATATATTTT. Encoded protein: CASSYGTGFFGNTIYF.

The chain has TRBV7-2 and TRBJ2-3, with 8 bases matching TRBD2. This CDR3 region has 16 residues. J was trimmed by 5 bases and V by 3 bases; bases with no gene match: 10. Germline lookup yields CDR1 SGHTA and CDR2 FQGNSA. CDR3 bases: TGTGCCAGCAGCTTGGAACTAGCGGTGGGGGGAGATACGCAGTATTTT. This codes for CASSLELAVGGDTQYF.

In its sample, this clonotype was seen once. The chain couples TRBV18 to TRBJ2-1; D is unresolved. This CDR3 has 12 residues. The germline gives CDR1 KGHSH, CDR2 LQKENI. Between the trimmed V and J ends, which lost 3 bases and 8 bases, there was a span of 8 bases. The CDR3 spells CASSPFQDEQFF. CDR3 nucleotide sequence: TGTGCCAGCTCACCTTTCCAGGATGAGCAGTTCTTC.

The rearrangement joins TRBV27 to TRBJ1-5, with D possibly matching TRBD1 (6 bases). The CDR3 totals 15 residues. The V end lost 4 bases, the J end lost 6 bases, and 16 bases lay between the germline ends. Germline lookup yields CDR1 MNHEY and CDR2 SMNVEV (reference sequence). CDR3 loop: CASSSGLGASQPQHF. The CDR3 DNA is TGTGCCAGCAGTTCAGGGTTGGGGGCGAGTCAGCCCCAGCATTTT.

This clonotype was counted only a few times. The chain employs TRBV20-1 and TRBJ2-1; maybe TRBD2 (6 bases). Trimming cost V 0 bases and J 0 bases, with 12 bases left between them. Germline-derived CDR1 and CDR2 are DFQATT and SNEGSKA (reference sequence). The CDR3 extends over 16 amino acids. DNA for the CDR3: TGCAGTGCTAGAGATTACGGCGGGGCCTCCTACAATGAGCAGTTCTTC. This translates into CSARDYGGASYNEQFF.

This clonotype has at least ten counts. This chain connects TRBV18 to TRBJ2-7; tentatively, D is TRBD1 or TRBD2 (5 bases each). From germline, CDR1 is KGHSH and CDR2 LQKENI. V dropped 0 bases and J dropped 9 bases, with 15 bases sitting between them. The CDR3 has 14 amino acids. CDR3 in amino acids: CASSPPQGWRVQYF. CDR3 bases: TGTGCCAGCTCACCACCGCAGGGTTGGCGGGTGCAGTACTTC.

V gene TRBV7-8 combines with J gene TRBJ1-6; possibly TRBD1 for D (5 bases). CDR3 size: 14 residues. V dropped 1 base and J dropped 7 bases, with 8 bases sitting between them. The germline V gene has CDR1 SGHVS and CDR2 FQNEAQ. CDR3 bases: TGTGCCAGCAGCTTAGTCAGGGCCAATTCACCCCTCCACTTT. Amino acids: CASSLVRANSPLHF.

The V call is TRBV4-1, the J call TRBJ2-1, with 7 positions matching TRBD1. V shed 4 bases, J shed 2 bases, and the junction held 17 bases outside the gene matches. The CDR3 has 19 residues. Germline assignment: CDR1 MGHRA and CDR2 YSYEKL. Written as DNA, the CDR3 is TGCGCCAGCAGCCCTCTAATGGTACAGGGGATTGGACCCTACAATGAGCAGTTCTTC. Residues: CASSPLMVQGIGPYNEQFF.

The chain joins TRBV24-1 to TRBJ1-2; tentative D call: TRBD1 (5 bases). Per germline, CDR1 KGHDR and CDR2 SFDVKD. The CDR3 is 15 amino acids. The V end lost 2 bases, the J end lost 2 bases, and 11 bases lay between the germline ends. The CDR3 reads CATSDSRTLNYGYTF. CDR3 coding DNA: TGTGCCACCAGTGATTCCAGGACACTAAACTATGGCTACACCTTC.

CDR3 region: CASSGSGRSQPQHF. For the CDR3, the DNA is TGTGCCAGCAGCGGATCAGGGAGGAGTCAGCCCCAGCATTTT. This sequence joins TRBV7-9 and TRBJ1-5; D may be TRBD1 (5 bases). Germline V lookup: CDR1 SEHNR, CDR2 FQNEAQ (reference sequence). Trimming removed 5 bases at V and 6 bases at J, with 14 bases between. The CDR3 consists of 14 residues.

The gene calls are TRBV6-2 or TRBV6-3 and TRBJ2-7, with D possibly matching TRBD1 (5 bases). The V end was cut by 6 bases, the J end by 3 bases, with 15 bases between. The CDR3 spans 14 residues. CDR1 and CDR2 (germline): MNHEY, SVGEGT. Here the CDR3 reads CASSTPTDYYEQYF. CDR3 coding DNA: TGTGCCAGCAGCACACCGACAGATTACTACGAGCAGTACTTC.

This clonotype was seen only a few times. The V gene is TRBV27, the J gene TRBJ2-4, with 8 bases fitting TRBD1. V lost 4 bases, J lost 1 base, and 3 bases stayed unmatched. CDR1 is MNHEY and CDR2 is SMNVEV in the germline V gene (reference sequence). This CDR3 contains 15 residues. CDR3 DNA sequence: TGTGCCAGCAGTTGGACAGGGAGGGCCAAAAACATTCAGTACTTC. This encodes CASSWTGRAKNIQYF.

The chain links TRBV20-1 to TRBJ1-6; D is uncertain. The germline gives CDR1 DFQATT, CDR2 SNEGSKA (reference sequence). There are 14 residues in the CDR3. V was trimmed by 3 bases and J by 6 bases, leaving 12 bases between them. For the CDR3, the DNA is TGCAGTGCTAGTGTCCAGATTCGTAATTCACCCCTCCACTTT. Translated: CSASVQIRNSPLHF.

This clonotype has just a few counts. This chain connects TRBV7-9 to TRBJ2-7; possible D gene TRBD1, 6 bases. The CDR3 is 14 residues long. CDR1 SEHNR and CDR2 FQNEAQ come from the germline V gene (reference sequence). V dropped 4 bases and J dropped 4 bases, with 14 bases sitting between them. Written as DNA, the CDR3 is TGTGCCAGCAGCTCCAGCAGGGGTTCGTACGAGCAGTACTTC. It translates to CASSSSRGSYEQYF.

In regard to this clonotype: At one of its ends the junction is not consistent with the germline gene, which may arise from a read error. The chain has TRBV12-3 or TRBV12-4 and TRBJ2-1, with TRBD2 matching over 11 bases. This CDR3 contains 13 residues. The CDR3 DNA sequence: TGTGCCAGCAGTATAGCGGGAGGGGAGCCGCAGTTCTTC. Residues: CASSIAGGEPQFF.

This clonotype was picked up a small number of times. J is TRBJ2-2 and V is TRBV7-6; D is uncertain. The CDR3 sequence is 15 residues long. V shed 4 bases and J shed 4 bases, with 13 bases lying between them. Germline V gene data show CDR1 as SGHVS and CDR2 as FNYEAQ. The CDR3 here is CASSSEASGTGELFF. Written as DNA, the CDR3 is TGTGCCAGCAGCTCTGAGGCCTCGGGCACCGGGGAGCTGTTTTTT.

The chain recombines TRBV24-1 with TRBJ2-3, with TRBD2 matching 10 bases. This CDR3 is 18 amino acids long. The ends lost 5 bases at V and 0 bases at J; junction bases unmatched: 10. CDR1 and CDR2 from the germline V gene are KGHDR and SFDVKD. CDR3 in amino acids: CATSGPGLAGASTDTQYF. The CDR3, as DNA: TGTGCCACCAGTGGGCCGGGGCTAGCGGGAGCAAGCACAGATACGCAGTATTTT.

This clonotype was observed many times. CDR3 amino acids: CSARDRGEQYF. CDR3 bases: TGCAGTGCTAGGGACAGGGGCGAGCAGTACTTC. This chain links TRBV20-1 with TRBJ2-7, with 9 positions matching TRBD1. There are 11 residues in the CDR3. CDR1 DFQATT and CDR2 SNEGSKA come from the germline V gene (reference sequence). Losses at the gene ends were 3 bases for V and 6 bases for J; bases not matched to a gene: 0.

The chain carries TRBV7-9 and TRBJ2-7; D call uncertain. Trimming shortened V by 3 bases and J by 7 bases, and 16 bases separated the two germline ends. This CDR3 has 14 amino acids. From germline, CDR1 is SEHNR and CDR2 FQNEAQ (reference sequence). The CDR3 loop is CASSFGDLAEEQYF. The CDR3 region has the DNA TGTGCCAGCAGCTTCGGCGATTTAGCCGAGGAGCAGTACTTC.

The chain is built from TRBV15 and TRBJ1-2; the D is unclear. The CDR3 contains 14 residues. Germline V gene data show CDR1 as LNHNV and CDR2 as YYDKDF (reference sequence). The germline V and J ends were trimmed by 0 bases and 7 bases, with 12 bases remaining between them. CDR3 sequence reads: CATSRDWSGFGYTF. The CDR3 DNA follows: TGTGCCACCAGCAGAGATTGGTCGGGATTTGGCTACACCTTC.

CDR3 sequence (DNA): TGTGCCAGCTCACCATCGACAGCCCAACTCCTATACGAGCAGTACTTC. As protein: CASSPSTAQLLYEQYF. This chain links TRBV18 with TRBJ2-7, with D maybe TRBD1 (5 bases). CDR1 and CDR2 (germline): KGHSH, LQKENI. The CDR3 consists of 16 residues. V was trimmed by 2 bases and J by 4 bases, leaving 18 bases between them.

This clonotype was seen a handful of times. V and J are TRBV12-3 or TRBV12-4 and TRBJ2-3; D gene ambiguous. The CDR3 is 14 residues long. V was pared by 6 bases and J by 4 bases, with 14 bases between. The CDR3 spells CASSHGRRSDTQYF. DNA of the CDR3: TGTGCCAGCAGCCACGGCAGGCGATCAGATACGCAGTATTTT.